These 13 T cell receptor beta chains originate from one sample sequenced in a study of shared clonotypes between healthy human individuals. Terminally differentiated effector memory CD45RA+ cells were excluded from the naive CD8 cells, which were CD45RO-negative and positively selected for CCR7. Some clones are missing from TCRdb's copy, which holds only in-frame ones; the method was immunoSEQ multiplex PCR. Among millions of clones listed, just over 90% were seen once. Source material: naive CD8+ T cells from PBMCs. Every receptor here comes from a man aged 18 to 30 in good health. Some clones in this sample may be carry-over from other donors' samples.

With respect to this clone: The sample carries other DNA sequences with the same CDR3. The chain combines TRBV6-6 with TRBJ2-1; 11 positions match TRBD2. The V gene's germline CDR1 is MNHNY and CDR2 SVGAGI (reference sequence). Trimming removed 7 bases from V and 3 bases from J; junction bases left unmatched: 2. This CDR3 comprises 14 residues. The CDR3: CASTGTSGYNEQFF. CDR3 bases: TGTGCCAGCACAGGGACTAGCGGCTACAATGAGCAGTTCTTC.

V gene TRBV6-6 combines with J gene TRBJ1-1, with D maybe TRBD1 (6 bases). Germline V lookup: CDR1 MNHNY, CDR2 SVGAGI (reference sequence). The CDR3 is made up of 16 amino acids. V was shortened by 3 bases and J by 2 bases, with 16 bases between the two germline ends. CDR3 region: CASSYTRTATNTEAFF. DNA for the CDR3: TGTGCCAGCAGTTATACAAGGACAGCAACTAACACTGAAGCTTTCTTT.

J is TRBJ2-5 and V is TRBV27, with 9 bases lining up with TRBD1. Germline V lookup: CDR1 MNHEY, CDR2 SMNVEV (reference sequence). After removal of 0 bases from V and 3 bases from J, the junction contained 2 bases not matched to a gene. There are 15 residues in the CDR3. Here the CDR3 DNA reads TGTGCCAGCAGTTTATCACGGGACAGGGAAGAGACCCAGTACTTC. This codes for CASSLSRDREETQYF.

V and J are TRBV7-6 and TRBJ2-7; D is perhaps TRBD2 (6 bases). The CDR3 is made up of 15 amino acids. The V gene's germline CDR1 is SGHVS and CDR2 FNYEAQ. The V end was cut by 1 base, the J end by 5 bases, with 15 bases between. The CDR3 loop reads CASSLVPEGGDEQYF. The CDR3 DNA reads TGTGCCAGCAGCTTAGTGCCCGAGGGAGGAGACGAGCAGTACTTC.

In regard to this clone: One end of the junction is discordant with germline, which a read error may explain. This sequence joins TRBV5-1 and TRBJ2-3, with D uncertain. Germline assignment: CDR1 SGHRS and CDR2 YFSETQ. The CDR3 runs 16 residues. The CDR3 DNA reads TGCGCCAGCAGCTATAACTTCGAGATGAGCACGGATACGCAGTATTTT. Its protein product is CASSYNFEMSTDTQYF.

The V call is TRBV7-2, the J call TRBJ1-2, with D possibly being TRBD1 (6 bases). This CDR3 contains 14 residues. Germline V gene data show CDR1 as SGHTA and CDR2 as FQGNSA. Trimming removed 5 bases at V and 2 bases at J, with 12 bases between. The CDR3 is CASSPMTGNYGYTF. The CDR3 bases are TGTGCCAGCAGCCCCATGACAGGAAACTATGGCTACACCTTC.

The rearrangement links TRBV7-8 to TRBJ2-3; 10 bases fit TRBD2. Germline V gene data show CDR1 as SGHVS and CDR2 as FQNEAQ. The J segment lost 3 bases and the V segment lost 4 bases, leaving 4 bases of the junction unmatched. The CDR3 totals 15 residues. CDR3 in amino acids: CASSSTSGTTDTQYF. The CDR3 DNA is TGTGCCAGCAGCTCTACTAGCGGGACAACAGATACGCAGTATTTT.

This clone has just one count. The chain is built from TRBV28 and TRBJ1-1; D not certain. V was clipped by 5 bases and J by 4 bases, with 14 bases between them. Germline CDR1 reads MDHEN; CDR2 reads SYDVKM. The CDR3 loop spans 14 amino acids. The CDR3 here is CASSLEARFTEAFF. Here the CDR3 DNA reads TGTGCCAGCAGTCTTGAAGCACGCTTCACTGAAGCTTTCTTT. Using reference TRBV28 and TRBJ1-1 for the parts outside the CDR3, the full variable domain is DVKVTQSSRYLVKRTGEKVFLECVQDMDHENMFWYRQDPGLGLRLIYFSYDVKMKEKGDIPEGYSVSREKKERFSLILESASTNQTSMYLCASSLEARFTEAFFGQGTRLTVV.

CDR3 nucleotide sequence: TGCGCCAGCAGTATTAACAGGGGCCCGATTCTCTACGAGCAGTACTTC. Encoded protein: CASSINRGPILYEQYF. V is TRBV5-1 and J is TRBJ2-7; 7 nucleotides line up with TRBD1. This CDR3 contains 16 residues. Germline V gene data show CDR1 as SGHRS and CDR2 as YFSETQ. The V gene end was trimmed by 5 bases and the J gene end by 3 bases; junction bases not matched to a gene: 14.

The chain uses TRBV19 and TRBJ2-7, with 7 bases that match TRBD1. The V and J ends lost 3 bases and 1 base, in that order; junction bases with no gene match: 9. This CDR3 region has 16 residues. Per germline, CDR1 LNHDA and CDR2 SQIVND (reference sequence). The chain's CDR3 is CASSMRGQVLSYEQYF. CDR3 DNA: TGTGCCAGTAGTATGAGAGGACAGGTACTTTCCTACGAGCAGTACTTC.

V is TRBV2 and J is TRBJ1-1; D not resolved. The V end was cut by 2 bases, the J end by 6 bases, with 13 bases between. From germline, CDR1 is SNHLY and CDR2 FYNNEI. CDR3 length: 14 residues. The CDR3 region is CASSEILEGAEAFF. In nucleotides, the CDR3 is TGTGCCAGCAGTGAAATTTTAGAAGGCGCTGAAGCTTTCTTT.

This clone occurred once. The J gene is TRBJ1-2, the V gene TRBV10-2; 8 bases match TRBD1. The CDR3 is made up of 13 amino acids. V was clipped by 2 bases and J by 8 bases; unmatched bases: 4. The germline V gene has CDR1 WSHSY and CDR2 SAAADI. Here the CDR3 DNA reads TGCGCCAGCAGTGAGCAAACAGGGGGAGGCTACACCTTC. Protein product: CASSEQTGGGYTF.

The chain joins TRBV4-1 to TRBJ2-3; weak D call: TRBD1 (6 bases). The germline V gene has CDR1 MGHRA and CDR2 YSYEKL. V was trimmed by 0 bases and J by 2 bases, leaving 15 bases between them. The CDR3 is 17 residues long. CDR3 in amino acids: CASSQDPGTTNTDTQYF. CDR3 DNA sequence: TGCGCCAGCAGCCAAGACCCCGGGACAACCAACACAGATACGCAGTATTTT.